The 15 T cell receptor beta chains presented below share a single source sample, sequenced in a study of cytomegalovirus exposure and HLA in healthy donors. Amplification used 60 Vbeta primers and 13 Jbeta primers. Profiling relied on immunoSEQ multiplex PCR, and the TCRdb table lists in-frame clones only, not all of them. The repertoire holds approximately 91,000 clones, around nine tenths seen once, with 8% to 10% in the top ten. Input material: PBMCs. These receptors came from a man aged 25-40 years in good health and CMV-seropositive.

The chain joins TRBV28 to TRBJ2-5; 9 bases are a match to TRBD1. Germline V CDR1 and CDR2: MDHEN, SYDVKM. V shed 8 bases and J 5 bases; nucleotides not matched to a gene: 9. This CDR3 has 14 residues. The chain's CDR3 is CASGTTGGRETQYF. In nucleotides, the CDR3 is TGTGCCAGCGGGACAACAGGGGGCCGTGAGACCCAGTACTTC.

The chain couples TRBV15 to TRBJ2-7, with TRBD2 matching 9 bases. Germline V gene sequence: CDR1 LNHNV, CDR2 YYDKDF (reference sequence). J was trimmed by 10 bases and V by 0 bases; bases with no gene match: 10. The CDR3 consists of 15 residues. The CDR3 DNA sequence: TGTGCCACCAGCAGAGACCCCGGGACTAGCTTATTCCAGTACTTC. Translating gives CATSRDPGTSLFQYF.

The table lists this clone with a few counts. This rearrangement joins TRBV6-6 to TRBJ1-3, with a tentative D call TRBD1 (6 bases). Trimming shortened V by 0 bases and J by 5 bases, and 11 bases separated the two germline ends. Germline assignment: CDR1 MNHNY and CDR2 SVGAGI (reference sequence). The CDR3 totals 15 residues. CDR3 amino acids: CASSYSRGGRNTIYF. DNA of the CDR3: TGTGCCAGCAGTTACTCGAGGGGGGGCAGAAACACCATATATTTT.

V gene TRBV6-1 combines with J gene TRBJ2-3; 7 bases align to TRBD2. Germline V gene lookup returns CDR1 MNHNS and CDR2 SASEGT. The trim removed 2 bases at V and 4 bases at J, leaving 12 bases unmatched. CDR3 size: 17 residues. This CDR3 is CASSEWGGGGVSDTQYF. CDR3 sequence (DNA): TGTGCCAGCAGTGAATGGGGCGGGGGAGGAGTATCAGATACGCAGTATTTT.

This CDR3 is CASSAALQGGSQETQYF. CDR3 bases: TGTGCCAGCAGTGCGGCGTTACAGGGTGGGTCGCAAGAGACCCAGTACTTC. The chain recombines TRBV27 with TRBJ2-5; tentatively, D is TRBD1 (6 bases). Between the trimmed V and J ends, which lost 5 bases and 2 bases, there was a span of 21 bases. Germline CDR1 MNHEY, CDR2 SMNVEV (reference sequence). The CDR3 is 17 amino acids.

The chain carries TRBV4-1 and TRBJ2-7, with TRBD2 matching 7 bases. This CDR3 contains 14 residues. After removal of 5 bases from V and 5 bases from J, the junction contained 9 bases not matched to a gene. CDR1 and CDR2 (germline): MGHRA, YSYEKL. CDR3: CASSEWGGKNEQYF. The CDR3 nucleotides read TGCGCCAGCAGCGAGTGGGGGGGTAAAAACGAGCAGTACTTC.

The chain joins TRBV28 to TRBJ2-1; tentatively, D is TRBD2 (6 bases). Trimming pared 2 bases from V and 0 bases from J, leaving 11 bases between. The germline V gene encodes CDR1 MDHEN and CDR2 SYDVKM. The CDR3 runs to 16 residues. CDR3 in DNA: TGTGCCAGCAGTTTAGGGGACTTTAGCTCCTACAATGAGCAGTTCTTC. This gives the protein CASSLGDFSSYNEQFF.

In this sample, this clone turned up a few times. Written as DNA, the CDR3 is TGTGCCAGCTCACTACGTTCTGCACAGACACTTATGAACACTGAAGCTTTCTTT. Protein sequence: CASSLRSAQTLMNTEAFF. The chain employs TRBV18 and TRBJ1-1; D remains unclear. This CDR3 has 18 residues. The V end lost 4 bases, the J end lost 0 bases, and 21 bases lay between the germline ends. Germline CDR1 is KGHSH and CDR2 is LQKENI.

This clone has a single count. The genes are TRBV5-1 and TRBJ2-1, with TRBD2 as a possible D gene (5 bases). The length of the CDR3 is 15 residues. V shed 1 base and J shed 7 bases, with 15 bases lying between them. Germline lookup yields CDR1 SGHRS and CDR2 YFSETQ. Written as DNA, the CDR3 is TGCGCCAGCAGCTTGAGTTATTTAGGCGGGAATGAGCAGTTCTTC. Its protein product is CASSLSYLGGNEQFF. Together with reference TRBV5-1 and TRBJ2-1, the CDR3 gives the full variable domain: KAGVTQTPRYLIKTRGQQVTLSCSPISGHRSVSWYQQTPGQGLQFLFEYFSETQRNKGNFPGRFSGRQFSNSRSEMNVSTLELGDSALYLCASSLSYLGGNEQFFGPGTRLTVL.

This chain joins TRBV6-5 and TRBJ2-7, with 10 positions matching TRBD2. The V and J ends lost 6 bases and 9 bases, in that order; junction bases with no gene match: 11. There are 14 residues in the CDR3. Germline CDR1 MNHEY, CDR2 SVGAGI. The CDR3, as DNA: TGTGCCAGCAGCCCCATTCGGACTAGCGGTTTGCAGTACTTC. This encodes CASSPIRTSGLQYF.

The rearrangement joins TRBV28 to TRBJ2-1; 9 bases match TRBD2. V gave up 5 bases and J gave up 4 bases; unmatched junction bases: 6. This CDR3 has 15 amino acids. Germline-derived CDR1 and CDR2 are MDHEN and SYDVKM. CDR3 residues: CASSLSGRRYNEQFF. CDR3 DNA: TGTGCCAGCAGTCTCAGCGGGAGGAGGTACAATGAGCAGTTCTTC.

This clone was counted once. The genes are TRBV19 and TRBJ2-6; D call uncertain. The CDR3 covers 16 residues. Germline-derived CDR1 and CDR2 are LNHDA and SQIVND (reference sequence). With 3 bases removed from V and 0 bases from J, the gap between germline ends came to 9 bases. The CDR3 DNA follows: TGTGCCAGTAGTATTCGGCGGAGCTCTGGGGCCAACGTCCTGACTTTC. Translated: CASSIRRSSGANVLTF.

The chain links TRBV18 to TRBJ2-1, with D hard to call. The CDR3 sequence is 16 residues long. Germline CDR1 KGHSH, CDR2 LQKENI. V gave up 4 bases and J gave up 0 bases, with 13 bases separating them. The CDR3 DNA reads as TGTGCCAGCTCACTACTCACGGCTAGCTCCTACAATGAGCAGTTCTTC. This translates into CASSLLTASSYNEQFF.

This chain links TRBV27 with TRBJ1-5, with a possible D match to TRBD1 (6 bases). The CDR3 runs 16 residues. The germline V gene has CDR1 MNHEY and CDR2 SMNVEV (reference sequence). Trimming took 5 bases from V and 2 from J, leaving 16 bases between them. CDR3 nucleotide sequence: TGTGCCAGCAGTCCCTACAGCAGGGGAGGCAATCAGCCCCAGCATTTT. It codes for CASSPYSRGGNQPQHF.

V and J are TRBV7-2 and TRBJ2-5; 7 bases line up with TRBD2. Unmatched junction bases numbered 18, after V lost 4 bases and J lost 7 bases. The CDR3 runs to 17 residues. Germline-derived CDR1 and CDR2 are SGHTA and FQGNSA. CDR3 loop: CASSSMRTGGLEGTQYF. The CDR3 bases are TGTGCCAGCAGCTCAATGAGGACGGGAGGATTAGAGGGGACCCAGTACTTC.